This T cell receptor beta chain appears in the sequencing data of a study of blood T cell repertoires in COVID-19. Study information: PBMCs, B-cell-depleted T cells, or T cells provided the cDNA or gDNA that made up the material.

Seattle's cohort entered during active infection and was followed longitudinally. Germline CDR1 reads GTSNPN; CDR2 reads SVGIG (reference sequence). This CDR3 spans 15 amino acids. V shed 1 base, J shed 0 bases, and the junction held 6 bases outside the gene matches. Per the authors' pipeline: Counts of nucleated cells, estimated from reference gene primer amplification, were obtained. Generated by immunoSEQ multiplex PCR, the TCRdb table keeps only in-frame clones and is missing some. V, J and clone size are those of that table, while D and trimming were read from the DNA. The sample holds approximately 530,000 clones, about 89% seen once.

Material for sequencing was peripheral blood. This TCR was sampled from a woman aged 45 to 65 with COVID-19, enrolled during active disease. This sequence joins TRBV30 and TRBJ2-7; 7 bases align to TRBD1. CDR3 DNA sequence: TGTGCCTGGAGTGAGGGGACAGCCAGCTCCTACGAGCAGTACTTC. It yields the protein CAWSEGTASSYEQYF.